This T cell receptor (beta chain) was documented in a study of T-cell memory formation after mild COVID-19. 5'RACE primed at constant segments yielded TCR alpha and TCR beta cDNA libraries bearing sample barcodes and UMIs. Using its own MiXCR run on the 5' RACE reads, TCRdb lists one record per CDR3 protein. The sample yields over 450,000 distinct CDR3 sequences, about a fifth seen once. Germline lookup yields CDR1 SGHVS and CDR2 FNYEAQ. The CDR3 loop spans 15 amino acids. V dropped 0 bases and J dropped 7 bases, with 12 bases sitting between them. In this sample, this clonotype turned up a few times.

This receptor was obtained from an adult woman who had mild COVID-19 (a few samples of this study predate the infection). Cell type and time point are not known. The chain uses TRBV7-6 and TRBJ1-4; D gene unclear. The material sequenced was PBMCs or a T cell subset sorted from them (not recorded which). The CDR3 is CASSLANGEGEKLFF. The CDR3 nucleotides are TGTGCCAGCAGCTTAGCGAATGGGGAAGGTGAAAAACTGTTTTTT.